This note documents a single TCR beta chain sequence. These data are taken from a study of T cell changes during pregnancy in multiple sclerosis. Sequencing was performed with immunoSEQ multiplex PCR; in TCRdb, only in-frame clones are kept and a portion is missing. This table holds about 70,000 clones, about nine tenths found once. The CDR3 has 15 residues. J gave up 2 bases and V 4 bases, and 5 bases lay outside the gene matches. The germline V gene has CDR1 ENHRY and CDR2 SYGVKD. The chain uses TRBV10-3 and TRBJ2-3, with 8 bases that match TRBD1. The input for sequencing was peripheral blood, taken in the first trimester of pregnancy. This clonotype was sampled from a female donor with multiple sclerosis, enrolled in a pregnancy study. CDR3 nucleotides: TGTGCCATCAGTGGGCGGGGACAGGACACAGATACGCAGTATTTT. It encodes CAISGRGQDTDTQYF.